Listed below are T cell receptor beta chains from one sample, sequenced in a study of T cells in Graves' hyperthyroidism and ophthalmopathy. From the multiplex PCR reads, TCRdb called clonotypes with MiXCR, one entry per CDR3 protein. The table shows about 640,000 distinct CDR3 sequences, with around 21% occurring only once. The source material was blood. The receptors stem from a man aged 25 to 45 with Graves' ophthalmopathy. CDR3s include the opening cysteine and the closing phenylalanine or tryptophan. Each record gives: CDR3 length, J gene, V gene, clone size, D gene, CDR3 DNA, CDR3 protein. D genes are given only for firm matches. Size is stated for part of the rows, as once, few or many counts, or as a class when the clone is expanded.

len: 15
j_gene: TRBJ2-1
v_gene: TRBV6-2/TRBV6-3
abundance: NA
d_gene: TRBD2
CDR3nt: TGTGCCAGCGCCCTAGCGGGAGCAGGGTTCAATGAGCAGTTCTTC
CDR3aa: CASALAGAGFNEQFF

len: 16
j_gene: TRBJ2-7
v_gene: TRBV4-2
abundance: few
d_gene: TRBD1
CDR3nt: TGTGCCAGCAGCCAAGAAGGGACAGGCGCCACCTACGAGCAGTACTTC
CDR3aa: CASSQEGTGATYEQYF

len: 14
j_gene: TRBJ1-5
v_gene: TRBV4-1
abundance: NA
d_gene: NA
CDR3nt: TGCGCCAGCAGCCTGGACAGCCCTTCAGGGCCCCAGCATTTT
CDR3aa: CASSLDSPSGPQHF

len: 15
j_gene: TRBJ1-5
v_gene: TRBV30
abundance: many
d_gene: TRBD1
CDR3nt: TGTGCCTGGACCCCGGGACAGGGTAGCAATCAGCCCCAGCATTTT
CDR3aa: CAWTPGQGSNQPQHF

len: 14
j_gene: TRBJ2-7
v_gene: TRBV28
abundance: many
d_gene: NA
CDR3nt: TGTGCCAGCAGTGTACTAGCAGCGGCCTACGAGCAGTACTTC
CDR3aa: CASSVLAAAYEQYF

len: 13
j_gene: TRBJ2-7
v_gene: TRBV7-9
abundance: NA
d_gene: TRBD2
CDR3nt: TGTGCCAGCAGCTTTAGCGGGATCGGCGAGCAGTACTTC
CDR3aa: CASSFSGIGEQYF

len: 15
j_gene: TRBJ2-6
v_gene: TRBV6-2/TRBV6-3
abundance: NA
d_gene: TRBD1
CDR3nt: TGTGCCAGCAGCCGACAGGGGGCCCGGGTCGGGGTCCTGACTTTC
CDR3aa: CASSRQGARVGVLTF

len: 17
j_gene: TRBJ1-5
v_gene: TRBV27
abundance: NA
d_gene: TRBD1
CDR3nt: TGTGCCAGCGGTTTATCGGGTGGACAGGGGGACAATCAGCCCCAGCATTTT
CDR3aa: CASGLSGGQGDNQPQHF

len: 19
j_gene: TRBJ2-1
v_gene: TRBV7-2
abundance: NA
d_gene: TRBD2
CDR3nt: TGTGCCAGCAGCCAAAGTGCCGGGACTAGCGGGTTATACAACAATGAGCAGTTCTTC
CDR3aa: CASSQSAGTSGLYNNEQFF

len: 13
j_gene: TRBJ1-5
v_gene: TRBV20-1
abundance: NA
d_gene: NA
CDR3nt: TGCAGTGCTAGCCAGGGCCCCGGGCAGCCCCAGCATTTT
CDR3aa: CSASQGPGQPQHF

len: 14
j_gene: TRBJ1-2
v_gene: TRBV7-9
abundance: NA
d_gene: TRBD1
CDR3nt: TGTGCCAGCAGCGCCGGGACAGGGCCTGTGGCAGGCACCTTC
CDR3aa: CASSAGTGPVAGTF

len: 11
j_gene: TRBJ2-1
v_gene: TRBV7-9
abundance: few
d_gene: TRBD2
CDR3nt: TGTGCCAGCTATAGCGGGAATGAGCAGTTCTTC
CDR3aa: CASYSGNEQFF

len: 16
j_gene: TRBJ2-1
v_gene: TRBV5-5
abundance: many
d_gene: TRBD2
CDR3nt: TGTGCCAGCAGATTGGGAGGGAGAAGCTCCTACAATGAGCAGTTCTTC
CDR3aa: CASRLGGRSSYNEQFF

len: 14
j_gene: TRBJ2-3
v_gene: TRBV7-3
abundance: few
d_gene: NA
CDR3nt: TGTGCCAGCAGCTTACGAGGACCCACAGATACGCAGTATTTT
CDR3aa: CASSLRGPTDTQYF

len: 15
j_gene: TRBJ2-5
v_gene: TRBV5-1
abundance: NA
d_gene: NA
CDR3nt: TGCGCCAGCAGCCCGGGGGACCAGTACCAAGAGACCCAGTACTTC
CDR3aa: CASSPGDQYQETQYF

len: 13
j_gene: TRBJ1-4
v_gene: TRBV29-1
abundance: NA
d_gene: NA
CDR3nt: TGCAGCGTTGAAGACGTCACGGGGGGGAAACTGTTTTTT
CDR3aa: CSVEDVTGGKLFF